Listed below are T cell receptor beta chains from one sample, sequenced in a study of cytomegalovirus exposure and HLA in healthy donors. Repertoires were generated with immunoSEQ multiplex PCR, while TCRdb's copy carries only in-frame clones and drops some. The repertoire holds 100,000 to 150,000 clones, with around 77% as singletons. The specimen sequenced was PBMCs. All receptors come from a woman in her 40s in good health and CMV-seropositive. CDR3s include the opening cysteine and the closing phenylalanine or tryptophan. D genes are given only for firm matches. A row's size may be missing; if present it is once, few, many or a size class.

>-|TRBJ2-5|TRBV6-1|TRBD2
CASSEGTSSETQYF
TGTGCCAGCAGTGAAGGGACTAGCAGCGAGACCCAGTACTTC
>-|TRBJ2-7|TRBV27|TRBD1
CASSRMSGTGLDEQYF
TGTGCCAGCAGTCGAATGTCCGGGACAGGGCTGGACGAGCAGTACTTC
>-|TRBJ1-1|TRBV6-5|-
CASSSGHSGTEAFF
TGTGCCAGCAGTTCCGGACATTCGGGCACTGAAGCTTTCTTT
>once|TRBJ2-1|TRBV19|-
CASSIERWNEQFF
TGTGCCAGTAGTATAGAGAGATGGAATGAGCAGTTCTTC
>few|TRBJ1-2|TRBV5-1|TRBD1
CASSLEQGGYGYTF
TGCGCCAGCAGCTTGGAACAGGGGGGCTATGGCTACACCTTC
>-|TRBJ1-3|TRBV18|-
CASSPSLGLGNTIYF
TGTGCCAGCTCACCATCGTTGGGGCTCGGAAACACCATATATTTT
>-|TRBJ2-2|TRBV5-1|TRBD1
CASSLGTGYTGELFF
TGCGCCAGCAGCTTGGGGACAGGGTACACCGGGGAGCTGTTTTTT
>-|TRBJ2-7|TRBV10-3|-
CAIRGGGGEQYF
TGTGCCATCAGGGGTGGGGGAGGCGAGCAGTACTTC
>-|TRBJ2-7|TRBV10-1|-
CASSESGGTYEQYF
TGCGCCAGCAGTGAATCAGGAGGCACCTACGAGCAGTACTTC
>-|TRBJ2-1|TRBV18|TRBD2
CASSPGGNSGSKYNEQFF
TGTGCCAGCTCACCTGGTGGAAATAGCGGGAGTAAATACAATGAGCAGTTCTTC
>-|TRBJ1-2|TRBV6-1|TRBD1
CASSEAGTGVYGYTF
TGTGCCAGCAGTGAAGCGGGAACAGGGGTATATGGCTACACCTTC
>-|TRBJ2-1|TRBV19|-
CASSISLARNEQFF
TGTGCCAGTAGTATATCGCTAGCGCGGAATGAGCAGTTCTTC
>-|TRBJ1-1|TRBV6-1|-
CASRDGGRANTEAFF
TGTGCCAGCCGGGATGGTGGGCGGGCGAACACTGAAGCTTTCTTT
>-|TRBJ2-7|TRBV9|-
CASSVASVNYEQYF
TGTGCCAGCAGCGTAGCTAGCGTAAACTACGAGCAGTACTTC
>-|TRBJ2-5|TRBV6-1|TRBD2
CASASGTSVETQYF
TGTGCCAGCGCATCCGGGACTAGCGTCGAGACCCAGTACTTC
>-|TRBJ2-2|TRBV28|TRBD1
CASRTGGFQTGELFF
TGTGCCAGTAGGACAGGGGGCTTTCAAACCGGGGAGCTGTTTTTT
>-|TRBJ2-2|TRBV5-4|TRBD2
CASSQTSGATGELFF
TGTGCCAGCAGCCAAACTAGCGGGGCCACCGGGGAGCTGTTTTTT
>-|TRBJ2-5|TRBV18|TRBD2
CASSSVVLAGQETQYF
TGTGCCAGCTCCAGCGTGGTCCTAGCGGGACAAGAGACCCAGTACTTC
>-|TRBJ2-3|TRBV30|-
CAWTDDFTDTQYF
TGTGCCTGGACAGATGATTTCACAGATACGCAGTATTTT
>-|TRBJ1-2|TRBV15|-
CATSRDLATANYGYTF
TGTGCCACCAGCAGAGATCTAGCAACAGCTAACTATGGCTACACCTTC
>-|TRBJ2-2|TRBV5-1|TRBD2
CASSLSGRFSGELFF
TGCGCCAGCAGCCTGAGCGGGAGGTTTTCCGGGGAGCTGTTTTTT
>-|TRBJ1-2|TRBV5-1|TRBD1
CASSFRTGGTPSYGYTF
TGCGCCAGCAGCTTCCGGACAGGGGGAACCCCTTCCTATGGCTACACCTTC
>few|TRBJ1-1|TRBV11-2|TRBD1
CASSLLPGQGTNTEAFF
TGTGCCAGCAGCTTACTACCGGGACAGGGGACGAACACTGAAGCTTTCTTT
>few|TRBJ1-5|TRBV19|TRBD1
CASSLRPGQKYSNQPQHF
TGTGCCAGTAGTTTACGACCGGGACAGAAATATAGCAATCAGCCCCAGCATTTT
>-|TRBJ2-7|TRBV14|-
CASSLVGAPQYF
TGTGCCAGCAGCCTGGTAGGGGCACCGCAGTACTTC
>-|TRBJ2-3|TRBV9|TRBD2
CASSLLGEGPTDTQYF
TGTGCCAGCAGCCTACTTGGGGAGGGGCCCACAGATACGCAGTATTTT
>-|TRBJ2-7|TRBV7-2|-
CASREEGGFYEQYF
TGTGCCAGCAGGGAGGAGGGCGGATTCTACGAGCAGTACTTC